The 21 T cell receptor beta chains below come from one sample, sequenced in a study of cytomegalovirus exposure and HLA in healthy donors. PCR employed 60 Vbeta and 13 Jbeta primers. Sequencing was performed with immunoSEQ multiplex PCR; in TCRdb, only in-frame clones are kept and a portion is missing. Altogether about 150,000 clones are present, about four fifths being singletons, with the ten largest covering roughly 6%. The sample comprised PBMCs. These receptors were taken from a man between 50 and 59 years old in good health and CMV-seropositive.

The CDR3 is CARAGLGDHTEAFF. CDR3 nucleotide sequence: TGTGCCCGGGCGGGATTGGGGGACCACACTGAAGCTTTCTTT. The chain employs TRBV30 and TRBJ1-1; D possibly corresponds to TRBD1 (5 bases). Germline V gene data show CDR1 as GTSNPN and CDR2 as SVGIG (reference sequence). Trimming removed 8 bases from V and 3 bases from J, with 19 bases in between. The CDR3 contains 14 residues.

This clone was observed a handful of times. V gene TRBV5-1 combines with J gene TRBJ2-5; 7 bases match TRBD2. The CDR3 sequence is 16 residues long. In germline, CDR1 is SGHRS, CDR2 YFSETQ. The V gene end was trimmed by 2 bases and the J gene end by 3 bases; junction bases not matched to a gene: 10. In nucleotides, the CDR3 is TGCGCCAGCAGCTTTTTGGGCGGGAGTGTGGAAGAGACCCAGTACTTC. Protein sequence: CASSFLGGSVEETQYF. The whole variable domain, filled in from reference TRBV5-1 and TRBJ2-5, reads KAGVTQTPRYLIKTRGQQVTLSCSPISGHRSVSWYQQTPGQGLQFLFEYFSETQRNKGNFPGRFSGRQFSNSRSEMNVSTLELGDSALYLCASSFLGGSVEETQYFGPGTRLLVL.

This clone was observed a handful of times. This chain connects TRBV5-4 to TRBJ2-1, with 8 bases lining up with TRBD2. V dropped 4 bases and J dropped 8; count of bases not matched to a gene: 5. The CDR3 is 13 residues long. CDR1 is SGHNT and CDR2 is YYREEE in the germline V gene (reference sequence). CDR3 amino acids: CASSPGGEDEQFF. As DNA, the CDR3 is TGTGCCAGCAGCCCGGGGGGGGAGGATGAGCAGTTCTTC.

The CDR3 DNA is TGTGCCAGCAGTGAACTACAGGGGTCCGGGGAGCTGTTTTTT. The encoded protein is CASSELQGSGELFF. The chain links TRBV27 to TRBJ2-2, with TRBD1 identical over 7 bases. The CDR3 consists of 14 residues. The ends lost 5 bases at V and 6 bases at J; junction bases unmatched: 6. From germline, CDR1 is MNHEY and CDR2 SMNVEV (reference sequence).

The chain employs TRBV11-2 and TRBJ2-1, with a weak D call TRBD2 (6 bases). Trimming removed 5 bases at V and 1 base at J, with 15 bases between. The germline V gene encodes CDR1 SGHAT and CDR2 FQNNGV. This CDR3 region has 16 residues. In DNA, the CDR3 is TGTGCCAGCAGCCCCGGAGGTCGGGGGTCCTACAATGAGCAGTTCTTC. Its translation is CASSPGGRGSYNEQFF.

The chain carries TRBV5-1 and TRBJ2-1; 7 nucleotides line up with TRBD2. Looked up from germline, CDR1 is SGHRS and CDR2 is YFSETQ. This CDR3 is 14 amino acids long. V shed 1 base, J shed 3 bases, and the junction held 1 base outside the gene matches. In nucleotides, the CDR3 is TGCGCCAGCAGCTTGACGGGAGGCTACAATGAGCAGTTCTTC. It encodes CASSLTGGYNEQFF.

A word on this clone: This sample also contains other DNA sequences that code for the same CDR3. The chain is built from TRBV4-2 and TRBJ2-3; TRBD2 aligns across 7 bases. V dropped 1 base and J dropped 0; count of bases not matched to a gene: 7. The CDR3 covers 17 residues. Germline V CDR1 and CDR2: LGHNA, YNFKEQ. CDR3 in DNA: TGTGCCAGCAGCCAAGCCCGATTGGGAGGGAGCACAGATACGCAGTATTTT. The encoded protein is CASSQARLGGSTDTQYF.

The chain links TRBV27 to TRBJ1-5; TRBD1 matches 10 bases. The V and J ends lost 6 bases and 7 bases, in that order; junction bases with no gene match: 12. CDR1 and CDR2 from the germline V gene are MNHEY and SMNVEV (reference sequence). The CDR3 has 16 residues. The CDR3 DNA sequence: TGTGCCAGCAGACCAATGGACAGGGGGTTGGGACAGCCCCAGCATTTT. Its protein product is CASRPMDRGLGQPQHF.

The chain has TRBV27 and TRBJ2-7; D not resolved. Germline CDR1 is MNHEY and CDR2 is SMNVEV (reference sequence). This CDR3 region has 17 residues. Trimming cost V 3 bases and J 6 bases, with 24 bases left between them. CDR3 amino acids: CASSFAVEQPYLGEQYF. Here the CDR3 DNA reads TGTGCCAGCAGTTTCGCGGTAGAGCAGCCCTACTTAGGCGAGCAGTACTTC.

The chain carries TRBV6-1 and TRBJ2-7; 7 positions agree with TRBD1. Germline loops: CDR1 MNHNS, CDR2 SASEGT. Unmatched junction bases numbered 0, after V lost 4 bases and J lost 3 bases. The CDR3 runs 12 residues. CDR3 sequence (DNA): TGTGCCAGCAGTGGACAGGGCTACGAGCAGTACTTC. Translating gives CASSGQGYEQYF.

This chain uses TRBV10-1 with TRBJ2-1; 10 bases align to TRBD2. The germline gives CDR1 WNHNN, CDR2 SYGVQD (reference sequence). The CDR3 runs to 15 residues. V shed 6 bases and J 4 bases; nucleotides not matched to a gene: 6. The CDR3 is CASRKGLADYNEQFF. The CDR3 nucleotides read TGCGCCAGCAGAAAAGGACTAGCGGATTACAATGAGCAGTTCTTC.

The chain carries TRBV2 and TRBJ2-1; a possible D gene is TRBD1 (6 bases). There are 19 residues in the CDR3. Deletions cut 6 bases from V and 4 bases from J, with 28 bases between. Germline CDR1 and CDR2: SNHLY and FYNNEI. CDR3 loop: CASSSPRQGQPLLYNEQFF. CDR3 in DNA: TGTGCCAGCAGCTCACCCCGCCAAGGACAGCCCCTATTATACAATGAGCAGTTCTTC.

This chain links TRBV29-1 with TRBJ1-2, with TRBD1 matching over 9 bases. Germline V gene sequence: CDR1 SQVTM, CDR2 ANQGSEA. The CDR3 has 14 residues. J gave up 2 bases and V 2 bases, and 3 bases lay outside the gene matches. Here the CDR3 DNA reads TGCAGCGTTGAAAGGGGACAGGGAAACTATGGCTACACCTTC. Translating it yields CSVERGQGNYGYTF.

With regard to this clone: Compared with germline, one end of the junction differs, possibly owing to a read error. The chain employs TRBV19 and TRBJ2-7; 12 bases align to TRBD2. This CDR3 has 15 amino acids. Germline V gene sequence: CDR1 LNHDA, CDR2 SQIVND (reference sequence). The CDR3 is CASSIGTSGRYEQYF. For the CDR3, the DNA is TGTGCCAGTAGCATAGGGACTAGCGGGCGCTACGAGCAGTACTTC. The variable domain in full, completed from reference TRBV19 and TRBJ2-7, reads DGGITQSPKYLFRKEGQNVTLSCEQNLNHDAMYWYRQDPGQGLRLIYYSQIVNDFQKGDIAEGYSVSREKKESFPLTVTSAQKNPTAFYLCASSIGTSGRYEQYFGPGTRLTVT.

This chain connects TRBV11-3 to TRBJ2-2; 8 bases map to TRBD2. J was trimmed by 4 bases and V by 2 bases; bases with no gene match: 0. CDR3 length: 14 residues. Germline values: CDR1 SGHNT, CDR2 YENEEA. Here the CDR3 reads CASSLTSGTGELFF. CDR3 nucleotide sequence: TGTGCCAGCAGCTTAACTAGCGGCACCGGGGAGCTGTTTTTT. Variable domain in full (rest from reference TRBV11-3 and TRBJ2-2): EAGVVQSPRYKIIEKKQPVAFWCNPISGHNTLYWYLQNLGQGPELLIRYENEEAVDDSQLPKDRFSAERLKGVDSTLKIQPAELGDSAVYLCASSLTSGTGELFFGEGSRLTVL.

V gene TRBV5-1 combines with J gene TRBJ2-5, with 8 bases lining up with TRBD1. The closer fit of TRBJ2-7 to the DNA end suggests the J call may be wrong. Per germline, CDR1 SGHRS and CDR2 YFSETQ. The CDR3 covers 14 residues. The CDR3 bases are TGCGCCAGCAGCTTTAAACAGGGGGTCTACGAGCAGTACTTC. Encoded protein: CASSFKQGVYEQYF.

This sequence joins TRBV28 and TRBJ2-7; TRBD2 might be the D (5 bases). Trimming removed 4 bases from V and 5 bases from J, with 15 bases in between. The CDR3 contains 14 residues. Germline V CDR1 and CDR2: MDHEN, SYDVKM. The DNA for the CDR3 is TGTGCCAGCAGTTCGCCGGGATCCCCGAACGAGCAGTACTTC. Amino acids: CASSSPGSPNEQYF.

V is TRBV7-2 and J is TRBJ2-1, with D maybe TRBD1 (5 bases). There are 17 residues in the CDR3. V was trimmed by 0 bases and J by 5 bases, leaving 17 bases between them. From germline, CDR1 is SGHTA and CDR2 FQGNSA. CDR3 bases: TGTGCCAGCAGCTTAGCTCCCCCCGGTTCCAGGGACAATGAGCAGTTCTTC. Amino acid sequence: CASSLAPPGSRDNEQFF. The full variable domain, rest sourced from reference TRBV7-2 and TRBJ2-1, is GAGVSQSPSNKVTEKGKDVELRCDPISGHTALYWYRQSLGQGLEFLIYFQGNSAPDKSGLPSDRFSAERTGGSVSTLTIQRTQQEDSAVYLCASSLAPPGSRDNEQFFGPGTRLTVL.

J is TRBJ2-5 and V is TRBV27; TRBD2 aligns across 8 bases. The CDR3 length is 20 residues. The germline V gene encodes CDR1 MNHEY and CDR2 SMNVEV (reference sequence). V shed 2 bases, J shed 11 bases, and the junction held 28 bases outside the gene matches. CDR3 amino acids: CASSLRLFRTTGGPGGEQYF. The CDR3 bases are TGTGCCAGCAGTTTACGCCTCTTCCGTACGACGGGAGGGCCGGGTGGGGAGCAGTACTTC.

This clone showed up just once. The gene calls are TRBV18 and TRBJ1-4, with TRBD1 matching over 8 bases. With V trimmed by 7 bases and J by 6 bases, 7 bases remained unmatched. CDR1 KGHSH and CDR2 LQKENI come from the germline V gene. The CDR3 has 14 amino acids. The CDR3 DNA reads TGTGCCAGCTTCTTGGACAGGGCCGATGAAAAACTGTTTTTT. Translated, it gives CASFLDRADEKLFF.

This rearrangement joins TRBV6-4 to TRBJ2-3, with D possibly matching TRBD2 (5 bases). The CDR3 has 14 amino acids. Trimming removed 5 bases at V and 0 bases at J, with 9 bases between. Per germline, CDR1 MRHNA and CDR2 SNTAGT. The CDR3 bases are TGTGCCAGCAGTTCTCTAGCTAGCACAGATACGCAGTATTTT. Protein sequence: CASSSLASTDTQYF.